Listed below are T cell receptor beta chains from one sample, sequenced in a study of cytomegalovirus exposure and HLA in healthy donors. This table comes from immunoSEQ multiplex PCR, and its TCRdb copy is limited to in-frame clones, with some not included. This table has 100,000 to 150,000 clones, 89% appearing once. The sequencing sample was made of PBMCs. Receptors originate from a woman in her late teens or twenties in good health and CMV-seronegative. Each CDR3 is given without its conserved first and last residue. Each record gives: J gene, V gene, CDR3 protein.

TRBJ2-5	TRBV28	ASSLGGDRETQY
TRBJ2-4	TRBV6-1	ASSAFKAVAKNIQY
TRBJ1-3	TRBV15	ATSRDRGGNTIY
TRBJ1-4	TRBV18	ASSPQDSRATNEKLF
TRBJ1-1	TRBV29-1	SVSSLNTEAF
TRBJ2-5	TRBV10-3	AISVGASGGLETQY
TRBJ1-1	TRBV6-6	ASSDPGRDTEAF
TRBJ2-1	TRBV27	ASSPTTGNSYNEQF
TRBJ2-7	TRBV21-1	ASSKACLGAEDYEQY
TRBJ2-1	TRBV5-1	ASSGGLAYNEQF
TRBJ2-5	TRBV9	ASSEGTGETQY
TRBJ2-7	TRBV10-2	ASSDPGASGTYEQY
TRBJ2-7	TRBV12-5	ASGPGQGAYEQY
TRBJ1-2	TRBV4-1	ASSQDWDRALGYT
TRBJ2-2	TRBV2	ASSRSDRDTGELF
TRBJ2-7	TRBV27	ASSQRRGTGIDYEQY
TRBJ2-7	TRBV27	ASSLGPYYEQY
TRBJ2-5	TRBV5-1	ASRTGSGETQY
TRBJ2-7	TRBV9	ASSVGTRGYEQY
TRBJ2-7	TRBV7-7	ASSLGQRYEQY
TRBJ1-2	TRBV6-6	ASSYSEGQDYGYT
TRBJ2-1	TRBV13	ASSTGKIYNEQF
TRBJ2-5	TRBV5-5	ASSLGDRLSQETQY
TRBJ1-2	TRBV19	ASSGDYRANYGYT
TRBJ2-3	TRBV29-1	SVDPPALSGIADTQY
TRBJ1-3	TRBV27	ASSPQNSGNTIY
TRBJ2-3	TRBV6-1	ASSEAREDTQY
TRBJ2-2	TRBV2	ASRFDTSNTGELF
TRBJ2-3	TRBV5-1	ASSLAGVGTDTQY
TRBJ2-5	TRBV9	ASSVGVAGGVETQY
TRBJ1-1	TRBV18	ASSLLGLNTEAF
TRBJ1-5	TRBV11-2	ASSKGQDRNQPQH